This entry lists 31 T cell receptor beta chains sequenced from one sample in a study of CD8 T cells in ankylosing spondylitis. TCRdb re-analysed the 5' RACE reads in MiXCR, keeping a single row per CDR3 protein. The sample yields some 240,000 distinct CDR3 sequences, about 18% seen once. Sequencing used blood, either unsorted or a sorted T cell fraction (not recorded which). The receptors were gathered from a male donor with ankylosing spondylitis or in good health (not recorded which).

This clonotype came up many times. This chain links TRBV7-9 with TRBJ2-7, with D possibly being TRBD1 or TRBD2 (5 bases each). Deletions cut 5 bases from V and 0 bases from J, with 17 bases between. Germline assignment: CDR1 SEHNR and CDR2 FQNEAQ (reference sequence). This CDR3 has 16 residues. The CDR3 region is CASSPPGTIFSYEQYF. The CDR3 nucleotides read TGTGCCAGCAGCCCCCCCGGGACCATCTTCTCCTACGAGCAGTACTTC.

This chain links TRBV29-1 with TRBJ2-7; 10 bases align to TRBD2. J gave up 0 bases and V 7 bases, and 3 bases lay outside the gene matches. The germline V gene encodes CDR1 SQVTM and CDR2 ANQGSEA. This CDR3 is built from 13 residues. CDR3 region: CSAGTSASYEQYF. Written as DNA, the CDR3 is TGCAGCGCCGGGACTAGCGCCTCCTACGAGCAGTACTTC.

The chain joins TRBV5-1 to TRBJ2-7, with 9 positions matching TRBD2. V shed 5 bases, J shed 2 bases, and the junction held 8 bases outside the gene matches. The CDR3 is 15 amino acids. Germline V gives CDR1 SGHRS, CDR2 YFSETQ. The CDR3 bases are TGCGCCAGCAGTAAAAATAGCGGGAGCGCCTACGAGCAGTACTTC. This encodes CASSKNSGSAYEQYF.

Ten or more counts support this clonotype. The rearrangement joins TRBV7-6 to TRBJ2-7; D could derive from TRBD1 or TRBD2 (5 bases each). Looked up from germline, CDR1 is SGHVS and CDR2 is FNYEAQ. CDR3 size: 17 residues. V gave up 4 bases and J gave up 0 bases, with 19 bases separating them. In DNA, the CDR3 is TGTGCCAGCAGCTGGGTCTCCGGGACCGCCTACTCCTACGAGCAGTACTTC. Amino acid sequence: CASSWVSGTAYSYEQYF. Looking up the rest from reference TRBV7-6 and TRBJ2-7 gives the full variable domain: GAGVSQSPRYKVTKRGQDVALRCDPISGHVSLYWYRQALGQGPEFLTYFNYEAQQDKSGLPNDRFSAERPEGSISTLTIQRTEQRDSAMYRCASSWVSGTAYSYEQYFGPGTRLTVT.

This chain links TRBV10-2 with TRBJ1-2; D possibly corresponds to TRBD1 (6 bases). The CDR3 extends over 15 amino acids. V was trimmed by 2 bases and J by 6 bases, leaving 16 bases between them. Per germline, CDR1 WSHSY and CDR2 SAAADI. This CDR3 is CASSERDKGPNGYTF. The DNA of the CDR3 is TGCGCCAGCAGTGAGCGGGACAAGGGCCCCAATGGCTACACCTTC.

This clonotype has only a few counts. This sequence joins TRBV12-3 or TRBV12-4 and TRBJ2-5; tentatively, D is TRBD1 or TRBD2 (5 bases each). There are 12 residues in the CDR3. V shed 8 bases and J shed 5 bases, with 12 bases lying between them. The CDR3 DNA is TGTGCCAGCGTCTCCGGGGACGAGACCCAGTACTTC. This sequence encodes CASVSGDETQYF.

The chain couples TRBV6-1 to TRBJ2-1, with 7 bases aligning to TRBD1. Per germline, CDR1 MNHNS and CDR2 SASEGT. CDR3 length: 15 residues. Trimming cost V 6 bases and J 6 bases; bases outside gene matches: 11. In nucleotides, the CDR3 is TGTGCCAGCAGCTCCGAGACAGGGAAGGTCAATGAGCAGTTCTTC. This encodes CASSSETGKVNEQFF.

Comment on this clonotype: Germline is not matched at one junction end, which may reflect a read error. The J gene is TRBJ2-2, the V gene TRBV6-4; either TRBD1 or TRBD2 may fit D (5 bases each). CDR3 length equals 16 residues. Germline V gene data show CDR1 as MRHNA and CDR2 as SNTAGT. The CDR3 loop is CASCESPGQDTGELFF. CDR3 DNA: TGTGCCAGCTGTGAGTCTCCGGGGCAAGACACCGGGGAGCTGTTTTTT.

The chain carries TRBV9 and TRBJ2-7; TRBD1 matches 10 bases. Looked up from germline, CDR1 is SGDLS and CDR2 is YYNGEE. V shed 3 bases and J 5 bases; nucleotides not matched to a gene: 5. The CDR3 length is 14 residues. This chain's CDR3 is CASSAIGTGDEQYF. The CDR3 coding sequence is TGTGCCAGCAGCGCAATCGGGACAGGGGACGAGCAGTACTTC.

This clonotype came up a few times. As DNA, the CDR3 is TGTGCCAGCAGCTTAAGACTGATAAACCAAGAGACCCAGTACTTC. Protein: CASSLRLINQETQYF. V is TRBV7-8 and J is TRBJ2-5; D is uncertain. In germline, CDR1 is SGHVS, CDR2 FQNEAQ. The CDR3 runs to 15 residues. Trimming pared 2 bases from V and 0 bases from J, leaving 10 bases between.

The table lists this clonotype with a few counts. The DNA of the CDR3 is TGCAGTGCCGCACCTAGCAATGAGCAGTTCTTC. This codes for CSAAPSNEQFF. The rearrangement uses TRBV20-1 and TRBJ2-1; unclear D gene. Germline loops: CDR1 DFQATT, CDR2 SNEGSKA (reference sequence). The V gene lost 6 bases and the J gene lost 6 bases, with 9 bases spanning the gap. This CDR3 comprises 11 residues.

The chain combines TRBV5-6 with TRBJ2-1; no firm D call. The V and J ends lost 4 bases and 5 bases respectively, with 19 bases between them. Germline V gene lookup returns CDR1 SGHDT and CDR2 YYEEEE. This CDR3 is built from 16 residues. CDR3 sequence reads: CASSRSVGTYNNEQFF. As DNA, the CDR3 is TGTGCCAGCAGCCGGAGTGTCGGCACTTATAACAATGAGCAGTTCTTC.

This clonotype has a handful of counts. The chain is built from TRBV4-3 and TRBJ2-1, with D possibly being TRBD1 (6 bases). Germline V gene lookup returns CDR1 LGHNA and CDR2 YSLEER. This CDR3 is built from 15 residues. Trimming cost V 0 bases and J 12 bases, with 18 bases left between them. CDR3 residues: CASSQDLVGTGRQFF. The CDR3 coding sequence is TGCGCCAGCAGCCAAGATTTAGTAGGTACAGGGAGGCAGTTCTTC.

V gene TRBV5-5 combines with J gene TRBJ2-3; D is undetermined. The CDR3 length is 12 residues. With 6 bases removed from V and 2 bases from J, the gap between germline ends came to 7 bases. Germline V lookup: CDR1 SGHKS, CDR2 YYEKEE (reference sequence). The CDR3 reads CASNLDTDTQYF. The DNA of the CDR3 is TGTGCCAGCAACCTAGACACAGATACGCAGTATTTT.

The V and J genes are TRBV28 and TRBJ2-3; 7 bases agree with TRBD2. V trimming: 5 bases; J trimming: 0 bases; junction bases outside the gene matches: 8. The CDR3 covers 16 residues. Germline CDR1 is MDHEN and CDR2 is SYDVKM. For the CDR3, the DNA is TGTGCCAGCAGTCCGCAGCGGGATTTGAGCACAGATACGCAGTATTTT. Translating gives CASSPQRDLSTDTQYF.

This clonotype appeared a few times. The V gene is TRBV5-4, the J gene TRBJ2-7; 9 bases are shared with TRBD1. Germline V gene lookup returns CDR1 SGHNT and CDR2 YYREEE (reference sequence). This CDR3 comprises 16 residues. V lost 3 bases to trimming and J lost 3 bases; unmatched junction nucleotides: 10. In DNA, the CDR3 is TGTGCCAGCAGCTCGGCCGACGGGACAGGGATCTACGAGCAGTACTTC. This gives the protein CASSSADGTGIYEQYF.

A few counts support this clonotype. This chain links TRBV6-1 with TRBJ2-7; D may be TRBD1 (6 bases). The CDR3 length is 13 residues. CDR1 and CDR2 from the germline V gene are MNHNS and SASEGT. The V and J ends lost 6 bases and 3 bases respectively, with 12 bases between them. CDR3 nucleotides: TGTGCCAGCAGCTTGGGGGCCGACTACGAGCAGTACTTC. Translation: CASSLGADYEQYF.

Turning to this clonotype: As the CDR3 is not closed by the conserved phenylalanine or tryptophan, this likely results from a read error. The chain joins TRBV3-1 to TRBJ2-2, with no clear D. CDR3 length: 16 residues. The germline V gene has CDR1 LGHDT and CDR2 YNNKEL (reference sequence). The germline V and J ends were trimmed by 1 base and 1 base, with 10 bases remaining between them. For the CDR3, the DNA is TGTGCCAGCAGCCAAGTCTCCTACCTGAACACCGGGGAGCTGTTTCTT. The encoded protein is CASSQVSYLNTGELFL.

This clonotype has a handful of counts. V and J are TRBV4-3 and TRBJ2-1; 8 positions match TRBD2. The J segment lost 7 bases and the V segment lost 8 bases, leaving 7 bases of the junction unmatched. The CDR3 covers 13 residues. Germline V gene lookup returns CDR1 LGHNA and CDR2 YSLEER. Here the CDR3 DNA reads TGCGCCAGCGGCGACGGGAGGGGGAATGAGCAGTTCTTC. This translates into CASGDGRGNEQFF.

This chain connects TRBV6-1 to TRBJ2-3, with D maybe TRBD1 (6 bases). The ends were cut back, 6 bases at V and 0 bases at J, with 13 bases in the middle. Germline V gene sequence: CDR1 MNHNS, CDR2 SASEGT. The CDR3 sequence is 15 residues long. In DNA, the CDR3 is TGTGCCAGCAGCAACACAGGGTACAGCACAGATACGCAGTATTTT. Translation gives CASSNTGYSTDTQYF.

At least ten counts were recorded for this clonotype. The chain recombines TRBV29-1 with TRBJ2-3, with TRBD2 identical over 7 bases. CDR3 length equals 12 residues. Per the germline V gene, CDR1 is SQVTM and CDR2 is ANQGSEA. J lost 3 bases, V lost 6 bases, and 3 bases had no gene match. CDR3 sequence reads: CSVLAETDTQYF. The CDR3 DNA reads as TGCAGCGTCCTAGCGGAGACAGATACGCAGTATTTT.

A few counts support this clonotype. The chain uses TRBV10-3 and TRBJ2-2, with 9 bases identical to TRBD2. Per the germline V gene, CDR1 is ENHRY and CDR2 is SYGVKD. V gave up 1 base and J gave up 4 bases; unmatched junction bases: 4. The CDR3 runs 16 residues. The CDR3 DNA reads TGTGCCATCAGTGAGTGGGGTAGCGGGGGCACCGGGGAGCTGTTTTTT. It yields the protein CAISEWGSGGTGELFF.

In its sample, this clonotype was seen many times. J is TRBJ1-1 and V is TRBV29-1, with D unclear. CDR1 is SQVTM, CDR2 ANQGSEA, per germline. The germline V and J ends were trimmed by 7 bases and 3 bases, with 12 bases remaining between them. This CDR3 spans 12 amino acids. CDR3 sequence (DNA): TGCAGCGAACATGGGTTGGACACTGAAGCTTTCTTT. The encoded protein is CSEHGLDTEAFF.

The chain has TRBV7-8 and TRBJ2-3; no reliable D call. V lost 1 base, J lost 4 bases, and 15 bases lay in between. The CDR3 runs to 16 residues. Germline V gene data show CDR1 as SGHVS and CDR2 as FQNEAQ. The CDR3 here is CASSLGLLIGSDTQYF. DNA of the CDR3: TGTGCCAGCAGCTTAGGCCTCCTGATAGGTTCAGATACGCAGTATTTT.

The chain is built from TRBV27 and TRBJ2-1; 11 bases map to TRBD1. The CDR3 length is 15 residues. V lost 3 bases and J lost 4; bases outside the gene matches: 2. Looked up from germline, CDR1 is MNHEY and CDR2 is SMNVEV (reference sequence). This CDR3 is CASSFGTGGYNEQFF. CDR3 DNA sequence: TGTGCCAGCAGTTTCGGGACAGGGGGATACAATGAGCAGTTCTTC.

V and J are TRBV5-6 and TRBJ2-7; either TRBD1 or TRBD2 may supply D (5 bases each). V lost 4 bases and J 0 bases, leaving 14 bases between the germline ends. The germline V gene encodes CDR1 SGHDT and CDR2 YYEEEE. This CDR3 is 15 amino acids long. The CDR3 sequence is CASSMGVLSSYEQYF. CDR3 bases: TGTGCCAGCAGCATGGGGGTCTTAAGCTCCTACGAGCAGTACTTC. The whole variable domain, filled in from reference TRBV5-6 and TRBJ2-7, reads DAGVTQSPTHLIKTRGQQVTLRCSPKSGHDTVSWYQQALGQGPQFIFQYYEEEERQRGNFPDRFSGHQFPNYSSELNVNALLLGDSALYLCASSMGVLSSYEQYFGPGTRLTVT.

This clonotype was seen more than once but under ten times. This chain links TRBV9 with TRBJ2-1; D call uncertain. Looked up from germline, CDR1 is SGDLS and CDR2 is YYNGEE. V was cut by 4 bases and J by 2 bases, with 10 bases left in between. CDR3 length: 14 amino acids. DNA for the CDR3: TGTGCCAGCAGCCCCTGGGATGCCTACAATGAGCAGTTCTTC. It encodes CASSPWDAYNEQFF.

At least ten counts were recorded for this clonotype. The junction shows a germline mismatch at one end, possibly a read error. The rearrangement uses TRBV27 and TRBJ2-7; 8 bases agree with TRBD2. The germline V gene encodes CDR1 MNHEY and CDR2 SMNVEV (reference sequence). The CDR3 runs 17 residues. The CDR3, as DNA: TGTGCCAGCAGTGTATCCGGCGGGGCGGGAGGTCTAGGCGAGCAGTACTTC. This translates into CASSVSGGAGGLGEQYF.

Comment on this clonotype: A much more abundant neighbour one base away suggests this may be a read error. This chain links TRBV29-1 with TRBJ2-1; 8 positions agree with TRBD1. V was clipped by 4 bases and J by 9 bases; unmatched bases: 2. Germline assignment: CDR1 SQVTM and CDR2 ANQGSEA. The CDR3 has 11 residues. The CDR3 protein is CSVGQGIEQFF. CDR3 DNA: TGCAGCGTTGGACAGGGGATTGAGCAGTTCTTC.

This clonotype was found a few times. The DNA for the CDR3 is TGCGCCAGCAGCCAAGATTGGGAGCGGGGGGCCTACGAGCAGTACTTC. It specifies CASSQDWERGAYEQYF. The V gene is TRBV4-3, the J gene TRBJ2-7; 9 nucleotides match TRBD2. CDR1 is LGHNA, CDR2 YSLEER, per germline. This CDR3 comprises 16 residues. V shed 0 bases and J 2 bases; nucleotides not matched to a gene: 5.

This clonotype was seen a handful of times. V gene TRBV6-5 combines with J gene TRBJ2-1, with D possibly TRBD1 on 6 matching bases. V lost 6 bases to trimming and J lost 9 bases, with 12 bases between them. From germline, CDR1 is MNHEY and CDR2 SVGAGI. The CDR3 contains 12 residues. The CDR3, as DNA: TGTGCCAGCAGCGAAGGGGGACCTGAGCAGTTCTTC. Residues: CASSEGGPEQFF.